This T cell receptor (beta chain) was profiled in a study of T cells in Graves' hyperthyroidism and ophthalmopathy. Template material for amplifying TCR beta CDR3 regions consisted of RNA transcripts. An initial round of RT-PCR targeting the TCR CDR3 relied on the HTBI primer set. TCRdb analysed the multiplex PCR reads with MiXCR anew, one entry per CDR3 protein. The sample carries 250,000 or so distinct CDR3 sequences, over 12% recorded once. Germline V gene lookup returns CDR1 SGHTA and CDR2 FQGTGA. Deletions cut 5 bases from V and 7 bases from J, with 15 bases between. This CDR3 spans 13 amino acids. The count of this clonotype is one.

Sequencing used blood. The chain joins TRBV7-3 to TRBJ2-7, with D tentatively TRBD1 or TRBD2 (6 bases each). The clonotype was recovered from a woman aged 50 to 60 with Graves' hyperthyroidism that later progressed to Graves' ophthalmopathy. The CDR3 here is CASSQGGPGEQYF. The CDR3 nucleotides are TGTGCCAGCAGCCAAGGGGGGCCCGGGGAGCAGTACTTC.